This T cell receptor beta chain is drawn from a study of cytomegalovirus exposure and HLA in healthy donors. Study-level findings and limits: TCR beta V- and J-gene trimming, according to a later analysis, was linked to a missense DCLRE1C variant. In a later analysis, most CMV-associated TCR beta chains appeared HLA-restricted. In presence/absence analyses, roughly uniform sequencing depth across donors was assumed.

Germline V gene data show CDR1 as MGHDK and CDR2 as SYGVNS. V shed 2 bases and J 4 bases; nucleotides not matched to a gene: 3. CDR3 length equals 15 residues. Donors showed nominal health when sampled, although they likely had unrecorded immune exposures. The PCR contained 60 Vbeta and 13 Jbeta primers. TCRdb's copy holds only in-frame clones and misses some; the assay was immunoSEQ multiplex PCR. The data contain about 150,000 clones, 65% to 80% of them singletons. Concerning this clone: The antigen remains unidentified.

Sequencing used PBMCs. The TCR originated in a man aged 35 to 55 in good health and CMV-seropositive. The chain uses TRBV25-1 and TRBJ2-1; 9 nucleotides align to TRBD2. CDR3 coding DNA: TGTGCCAGCAGTGAAGCGGGAGGGCATTACAATGAGCAGTTCTTC. It yields the protein CASSEAGGHYNEQFF.